This T cell receptor (beta chain) was found in a study of blood T cell repertoires in COVID-19. About the research overall: Acute and convalescent COVID-19 samples came from the United States, Italy and Spain. T cells, B-cell-depleted T cells, or PBMCs supplied cDNA or gDNA.

In the study's own analysis: The authors estimated nucleated cell counts from reference gene primer amplification. Assay: immunoSEQ multiplex PCR; the TCRdb copy retains only in-frame clones and omits some. V and J calls and clone size are given by that table; D and trimming were obtained from the DNA. The profile shows 200,000 to 250,000 clones, 80% of them singletons. The specimen sequenced was peripheral blood. This TCR came from a woman in her sixties or seventies with acute or convalescent COVID-19.

The CDR3 loop reads CASSPRAGNTDTQYF. The DNA of the CDR3 is TGCGCCAGCAGCCCACGCGCGGGCAACACAGATACGCAGTATTTT. The chain has TRBV5-1 and TRBJ2-3; D possibly corresponds to TRBD2 (5 bases). V lost 4 bases, J lost 2 bases, and 14 bases lay in between. The CDR3 covers 15 residues. The germline gives CDR1 SGHRS, CDR2 YFSETQ.